This T cell receptor beta chain originates from a study of blood T cell repertoires in COVID-19. Study details: Some COVID-19 samples were acute and others convalescent; all came from the United States, Italy and Spain. PBMCs, B-cell-depleted T cells, or T cells were the source of the cDNA or gDNA that made up the material.

Some clones are missing from TCRdb's copy, which holds only in-frame ones; the method was immunoSEQ multiplex PCR. The table has 250,000 or so clones, approximately 84% seen once. CDR1 LGHDT and CDR2 YNNKEL come from the germline V gene (reference sequence). V dropped 1 base and J dropped 5; count of bases not matched to a gene: 4. This CDR3 has 15 amino acids. The TCR sequence derives from a woman older than 75 with acute or convalescent COVID-19. The sample was peripheral blood. The gene calls are TRBV3-1 (or the pseudogene TRBV3-2) and TRBJ2-1; 8 nucleotides line up with TRBD2. The CDR3 DNA sequence: TGTGCCAGCAGCCAAGGTAGCGGGACACACAATGAGCAGTTCTTC. Translating gives CASSQGSGTHNEQFF.